A selection of T cell receptor gamma chains follows, all from one sample in a study of gamma-delta chains in newborns, infants, children. TCRdb reran clone calling via CATT on the reads. The data show some 2,100 gamma-chain clones, less than 35% seen once. Sequenced material: blood. These receptors all come from a child who was a newborn, infant or young child, either healthy, febrile or measles-vaccinated (not recorded which). CDR3s include the opening cysteine and the closing phenylalanine or tryptophan. Fields, in order: clone size, J gene, V gene, CDR3 DNA, CDR3 protein. Size is omitted from some rows. Given values are once, few, many or a class for expanded clones.

size: few
J: TRGJP
V: TRGV9
DNA: TGTGCCTTGTGGGACTCCCAAGAGTTGGGCAAAAAAATCAAGGTATTT
CDR3: CALWDSQELGKKIKVF

size: NA
J: TRGJ1/TRGJ2
V: TRGV9
DNA: TGTGCCTTGTGGGAGGTGAACAAGAAACTCTTT
CDR3: CALWEVNKKLF

size: NA
J: TRGJ1/TRGJ2
V: TRGV4
DNA: TGTGCCACCTGGGATGGGCCTTGTTATAAGAAACTCTTT
CDR3: CATWDGPCYKKLF

size: few
J: TRGJP
V: TRGV9
DNA: TGTGCCTTGTGGGAGGTTATTGGAGAGTTGGGCAAAAAAATCAAGGTATTT
CDR3: CALWEVIGELGKKIKVF

size: few
J: TRGJP2
V: TRGV3
DNA: TGTGCCACCTGGGACAGGCAGCGGTATTGGATCAAGACGTTT
CDR3: CATWDRQRYWIKTF

size: NA
J: TRGJ1/TRGJ2
V: TRGV5
DNA: TGTGCCACCTGGGTTTCTAAGAAACTCTTT
CDR3: CATWVSKKLF

size: NA
J: TRGJ1/TRGJ2
V: TRGV3
DNA: TGTGCCACCTGGGACAGGCGTAGTGTTGGATATTATAAGAAACTCTTT
CDR3: CATWDRRSVGYYKKLF

size: NA
J: TRGJ1/TRGJ2
V: TRGV4
DNA: TGTGCCACCTGGGATGGGCCCGTTTATTATAAGAAACTCTTT
CDR3: CATWDGPVYYKKLF

size: NA
J: TRGJP
V: TRGV9
DNA: TGTGCCTTGTGGGAGGTGGCACAAGAGTTGGGCAAAAAAATCAAGGTATTT
CDR3: CALWEVAQELGKKIKVF

size: NA
J: TRGJP1
V: TRGV9
DNA: TGTGCCTTGTGGGAGGTGCAGACTGGTTGGTTCAAGATATTT
CDR3: CALWEVQTGWFKIF

size: NA
J: TRGJP
V: TRGV9
DNA: TGTGCCTTGTGGGAAAGGGTCGGGTTGGGCAAAAAAATCAAGGTATTT
CDR3: CALWERVGLGKKIKVF

size: NA
J: TRGJ1/TRGJ2
V: TRGV4
DNA: TGTGCCACCTGGGATGGCTCCTCTTATTATAAGAAACTCTTT
CDR3: CATWDGSSYYKKLF

size: few
J: TRGJ1/TRGJ2
V: TRGV9
DNA: TGTGCCTTGTGGGAGCCGAATTATTATAAGAAACTCTTT
CDR3: CALWEPNYYKKLF

size: NA
J: TRGJ1/TRGJ2
V: TRGV4
DNA: TGTGCCACCTGGGCCAAGAATTATTATAAGAAACTCTTT
CDR3: CATWAKNYYKKLF

size: medium-sized
J: TRGJP
V: TRGV9
DNA: TGTGCCTTGTGGGAGGTGGCGGGAGAGTTGGGCAAAAAAATCAAGGTATTT
CDR3: CALWEVAGELGKKIKVF

size: NA
J: TRGJP2
V: TRGV9
DNA: TGTGCCTTGAGTGATTGGATCGAGACGTTT
CDR3: CALSDWIETF

size: few
J: TRGJP
V: TRGV9
DNA: TGTGCCCTGTGGGAGGGCACCCAAGAGTTGGGCAAAAAAATCAAGGTATTT
CDR3: CALWEGTQELGKKIKVF

size: medium-sized
J: TRGJP
V: TRGV9
DNA: TGTGCCTTGTGGGAGTCCCCACAAGAGTTGGGCAAAAAAATCAAGGTATTT
CDR3: CALWESPQELGKKIKVF

size: NA
J: TRGJ1/TRGJ2
V: TRGV3
DNA: TGTGCCACCTGGGACAGGCTGAGGTATAAGAAACTCTTT
CDR3: CATWDRLRYKKLF

size: NA
J: TRGJ1/TRGJ2
V: TRGV9
DNA: TGTGCCTTGTGGGAGTCAGGGAAGAAACTCTTT
CDR3: CALWESGKKLF

size: NA
J: TRGJ1/TRGJ2
V: TRGV2
DNA: TGTGCCACCCGGGACGGCCGGGGATATAAGAAACTCTTT
CDR3: CATRDGRGYKKLF

size: medium-sized
J: TRGJP
V: TRGV9
DNA: TGTGCCTTGTGGGAGGTGCCCGAGTTGGGCAAAAAAATCAAGGTATTT
CDR3: CALWEVPELGKKIKVF

size: few
J: TRGJ1/TRGJ2
V: TRGV2
DNA: TGTGCCACCTGGGACGGCCTCTGTTATTATAAGAAACTCTTT
CDR3: CATWDGLCYYKKLF

size: few
J: TRGJP
V: TRGV9
DNA: TGTGCCTTGTGGGAGGTTTCCCAAGAGTTGGGCAAAAAAATCAAGGTATTT
CDR3: CALWEVSQELGKKIKVF

size: few
J: TRGJP1
V: TRGV8
DNA: TGTGCCACCTGGGATAAAACCACTGGTTGGTTCAAGATATTT
CDR3: CATWDKTTGWFKIF

size: few
J: TRGJP
V: TRGV9
DNA: TGTGCCTTGTGGAACGTACTGGAGTTGGGCAAAAAAATCAAGGTATTT
CDR3: CALWNVLELGKKIKVF

size: NA
J: TRGJP1
V: TRGV9
DNA: TGTGCCTTGTGGGAGGTGATTGGCACTGGTTGGTTCAAGATATTT
CDR3: CALWEVIGTGWFKIF

size: NA
J: TRGJP2
V: TRGV2
DNA: TGTGCCACCTGGGACGGGCAATTAAGTGATTGGATCAAGACGTTT
CDR3: CATWDGQLSDWIKTF